Presented here are 29 T cell receptor beta chains from one specimen sequenced in a study of T cells after yellow fever vaccination (dated by TCRdb to between 2018 and 2021). Taken with the paper, the label for treatment or condition translates to: live attenuated yellow fever vaccine strain. The library was made by 5' RACE. For sequencing, an Illumina HiSeq 2500 was employed. The public reads were reanalyzed by TCRdb: fastp trimming at Q25, MiXCR alignment, in-frame beta chains only. Entries that share a CDR3 protein sequence are merged under the most common genes and DNA. The sample includes some 600,000 distinct CDR3 sequences, with about a sixth observed a single time. The ten largest clones take up roughly a sixth of the sample. The input for sequencing was PBMCs, taken 5 days after the first yellow fever vaccination. The receptors were sampled from a young man who received the YFV17D yellow fever vaccine.

There are a few counts of this clonotype. This sequence joins TRBV4-1 and TRBJ1-2; TRBD1 aligns across 12 bases. J was trimmed by 8 bases and V by 1 base; bases with no gene match: 8. The germline CDR1 and CDR2 sequences are MGHRA and YSYEKL. The CDR3 loop spans 16 amino acids. The CDR3 loop is CASSQVPGQGARGYTF. CDR3 coding DNA: TGCGCCAGCAGCCAAGTACCGGGACAGGGGGCGCGGGGCTACACCTTC.

The V gene is TRBV5-1, the J gene TRBJ2-1; either TRBD1 or TRBD2 may fit D (5 bases each). Per the germline V gene, CDR1 is SGHRS and CDR2 is YFSETQ. CDR3 length: 14 amino acids. The ends were cut back, 4 bases at V and 11 bases at J, with 19 bases in the middle. The CDR3 DNA sequence: TGCGCCAGCAGCCTCCATGAATCGTCGGGACAGCAGTTCTTC. Its protein is CASSLHESSGQQFF. The full variable domain, completed using reference TRBV5-1 and TRBJ2-1, is KAGVTQTPRYLIKTRGQQVTLSCSPISGHRSVSWYQQTPGQGLQFLFEYFSETQRNKGNFPGRFSGRQFSNSRSEMNVSTLELGDSALYLCASSLHESSGQQFFGPGTRLTVL.

This clonotype came up many times. The chain is built from TRBV5-5 and TRBJ2-4, with 7 positions matching TRBD1. Germline values: CDR1 SGHKS, CDR2 YYEKEE (reference sequence). With 3 bases clipped from V and 7 bases from J, the junction kept 10 bases outside the gene matches. The CDR3 length is 15 residues. CDR3 sequence: CASSWAGGGLNIQYF. The CDR3 DNA is TGTGCCAGCAGCTGGGCAGGGGGTGGACTGAACATTCAGTACTTC.

This clonotype has a single count. A single base separates this from a much larger clone, so it may be a read error. The chain employs TRBV12-3 or TRBV12-4 and TRBJ1-1; unclear D gene. The CDR3 covers 13 residues. With 6 bases removed from V and 7 bases from J, the gap between germline ends came to 15 bases. Here the CDR3 DNA reads TGTGCCAGCAGCCCAGAGGTCGGCATTGAAGCTTTCTTT. It codes for CASSPEVGIEAFF.

The gene calls are TRBV6-5 and TRBJ2-1, with TRBD2 matching over 8 bases. The CDR3 has 15 residues. V trimming: 0 bases; J trimming: 6 bases; junction bases outside the gene matches: 4. Germline V gene lookup returns CDR1 MNHEY and CDR2 SVGAGI. CDR3 nucleotide sequence: TGTGCCAGCAGTTACTCTTATGGGACTAGCAATGAGCAGTTCTTC. Translation gives CASSYSYGTSNEQFF.

This clonotype was counted many times. The genes are TRBV4-1 and TRBJ2-5; 10 bases are shared with TRBD1. The CDR3 contains 15 residues. The V gene end was trimmed by 1 base and the J gene end by 2 bases; junction bases not matched to a gene: 1. Germline V gene lookup returns CDR1 MGHRA and CDR2 YSYEKL. The CDR3: CASSQGTGGQETQYF. CDR3 nucleotide sequence: TGCGCCAGCAGCCAAGGGACAGGGGGACAAGAGACCCAGTACTTC.

V gene TRBV6-5 combines with J gene TRBJ1-2; no clear D gene. The CDR3 covers 16 residues. Germline loops: CDR1 MNHEY, CDR2 SVGAGI. With 0 bases removed from V and 3 bases from J, the gap between germline ends came to 14 bases. CDR3 protein: CASSYSTERTHYGYTF. CDR3 in DNA: TGTGCCAGCAGTTACTCGACGGAACGCACACACTATGGCTACACCTTC.

This chain joins TRBV5-1 and TRBJ1-6; D call uncertain. Germline lookup yields CDR1 SGHRS and CDR2 YFSETQ. The V end was cut by 2 bases, the J end by 7 bases, with 13 bases between. CDR3 length equals 15 residues. CDR3 in DNA: TGCGCCAGCAGCTTAACGGACGGTCGCAATTCACCCCTCCACTTT. Translating it yields CASSLTDGRNSPLHF.

J is TRBJ2-1 and V is TRBV20-1; no clear D. Germline loops: CDR1 DFQATT, CDR2 SNEGSKA (reference sequence). The germline V and J ends were trimmed by 3 bases and 6 bases, with 6 bases remaining between them. There are 11 residues in the CDR3. The CDR3 protein is CSARSGNEQFF. CDR3 nucleotide sequence: TGCAGTGCTAGGTCGGGCAATGAGCAGTTCTTC.

The chain combines TRBV7-3 with TRBJ2-3, with D perhaps assigned TRBD1 or TRBD2 (5 bases each). Germline lookup yields CDR1 SGHTA and CDR2 FQGTGA. The CDR3 sequence is 17 residues long. V was clipped by 4 bases and J by 6 bases, with 23 bases between them. CDR3 amino acids: CASSSIPGTPGRDTQYF. CDR3 DNA: TGTGCCAGCAGCTCAATCCCCGGGACCCCGGGCCGGGATACGCAGTATTTT.

The CDR3 here is CASTYQGGNSPLHF. The CDR3 DNA is TGTGCCAGCACCTATCAGGGCGGGAATTCACCCCTCCACTTT. V and J are TRBV25-1 and TRBJ1-6, with D perhaps matching TRBD1 (5 bases). This CDR3 region has 14 residues. CDR1 is MGHDK and CDR2 is SYGVNS in the germline V gene. Trimming stripped 7 bases from V and 7 bases from J, with 14 bases between.

This clonotype came up a few times. This chain links TRBV7-2 with TRBJ1-4; D perhaps matches TRBD1 (5 bases). Germline loops: CDR1 SGHTA, CDR2 FQGNSA. The V end was cut by 7 bases, the J end by 5 bases, with 11 bases between. The CDR3 is 13 amino acids. Written as DNA, the CDR3 is TGTGCCAGCACCCAGCCAGGGAATGAAAAACTGTTTTTT. The encoded protein is CASTQPGNEKLFF.

This chain connects TRBV4-3 to TRBJ2-2, with 12 nucleotides matching TRBD2. V shed 3 bases and J 7 bases; nucleotides not matched to a gene: 9. This CDR3 has 17 residues. From germline, CDR1 is LGHNA and CDR2 YSLEER. In DNA form, the CDR3 reads TGCGCCAGCAGCCAGCCACTAGCGGGGGGCCCCCACGGGGAGCTGTTTTTT. Translated: CASSQPLAGGPHGELFF.

This clonotype was seen a few times. The CDR3 reads CASSAAGGRETQYF. The CDR3 nucleotides are TGTGCCAGCAGTGCCGCAGGGGGCAGAGAGACCCAGTACTTC. This chain links TRBV12-3 or TRBV12-4 with TRBJ2-5, with 8 bases matching TRBD1. The CDR3 runs 14 residues. The V gene end was trimmed by 5 bases and the J gene end by 4 bases; junction bases not matched to a gene: 6.

This clonotype showed up many times. J is TRBJ2-2 and V is TRBV4-3; D possibly corresponds to TRBD2 (6 bases). The CDR3 is 14 residues long. The V and J ends lost 1 base and 5 bases respectively, with 8 bases between them. The V gene's germline CDR1 is LGHNA and CDR2 YSLEER. The CDR3 region has the DNA TGCGCCAGCAGCCAAGGACTAGGAACCGGGGAGCTGTTTTTT. This sequence encodes CASSQGLGTGELFF.

This clonotype showed up just a few times. The genes are TRBV15 and TRBJ2-3, with TRBD2 matching 8 bases. The junction had 10 bases not matched to a gene; V was cut back by 8 bases and J by 0 bases. The CDR3 has 16 residues. In germline, CDR1 is LNHNV, CDR2 YYDKDF (reference sequence). The CDR3, as DNA: TGTGCCACCGCTAACCGGGGGGGCCGTAGCACAGATACGCAGTATTTT. Protein: CATANRGGRSTDTQYF.

This clonotype was seen a few times. The chain links TRBV28 to TRBJ1-2; D is undetermined. This CDR3 has 14 residues. The V end lost 7 bases, the J end lost 3 bases, and 15 bases lay between the germline ends. The germline V gene has CDR1 MDHEN and CDR2 SYDVKM. CDR3 sequence reads: CASNPKGIDYGYTF. The CDR3 DNA sequence: TGTGCCAGCAACCCTAAGGGAATAGACTATGGCTACACCTTC.

The chain carries TRBV29-1 and TRBJ1-2, with a tentative D call TRBD1 (5 bases). Trimming pared 4 bases from V and 2 bases from J, leaving 11 bases between. The CDR3 length is 13 residues. CDR1 is SQVTM and CDR2 is ANQGSEA in the germline V gene. CDR3 in DNA: TGCAGCGTTGCGGAGGGGCAAAACTATGGCTACACCTTC. Its protein product is CSVAEGQNYGYTF.

A few counts support this clonotype. The chain uses TRBV4-1 and TRBJ2-2; D uncertain. Trimming removed 4 bases at V and 6 bases at J, with 12 bases between. The CDR3 spans 14 residues. The germline gives CDR1 MGHRA, CDR2 YSYEKL. This CDR3 is CASSLSPIAGELFF. The CDR3 bases are TGCGCCAGCAGCCTCAGCCCAATTGCCGGGGAGCTGTTTTTT.

The chain joins TRBV6-1 to TRBJ1-3; 9 bases agree with TRBD1. This CDR3 region has 14 residues. The germline V gene has CDR1 MNHNS and CDR2 SASEGT. V trimming: 3 bases; J trimming: 6 bases; junction bases outside the gene matches: 3. DNA for the CDR3: TGTGCCAGCAGTGAGGGGACAGGGACAAACACCATATATTTT. Translating gives CASSEGTGTNTIYF.

The gene calls are TRBV7-9 and TRBJ1-5, with D perhaps matching TRBD1 (5 bases). This CDR3 has 14 amino acids. Trimming pared 6 bases from V and 5 bases from J, leaving 14 bases between. Per the germline V gene, CDR1 is SEHNR and CDR2 is FQNEAQ (reference sequence). The DNA for the CDR3 is TGTGCCAGCAGGGCTGGGGGGAACCATCAGCCCCAGCATTTT. Residues: CASRAGGNHQPQHF.

The genes are TRBV4-3 and TRBJ1-2; D is ambiguous. The V gene's germline CDR1 is LGHNA and CDR2 YSLEER. V was shortened by 7 bases and J by 5 bases, with 20 bases between the two germline ends. The CDR3 length is 15 residues. The CDR3 spells CASKDSPRSWYGYTF. The CDR3 DNA reads TGCGCCAGCAAAGATAGTCCCAGGAGCTGGTATGGCTACACCTTC.

This chain connects TRBV14 to TRBJ2-2; D gene unclear. Trimming took 5 bases from V and 5 from J, leaving 9 bases between them. This CDR3 is 13 amino acids long. Per germline, CDR1 SGHDN and CDR2 FVKESK. The CDR3: CASSYSLTGELFF. DNA of the CDR3: TGTGCCAGCAGCTACAGCCTTACCGGGGAGCTGTTTTTT.

This clonotype was seen ten or more times. The rearrangement links TRBV12-3 or TRBV12-4 to TRBJ2-5; 8 nucleotides line up with TRBD2. The V segment lost 3 bases and the J segment 2 bases; nucleotides outside the gene matches: 2. The CDR3 totals 14 residues. The CDR3 protein is CASSFLAGQETQYF. CDR3 DNA sequence: TGTGCCAGCAGTTTCTTAGCGGGGCAAGAGACCCAGTACTTC.

The table lists this clonotype with a few counts. The chain uses TRBV20-1 and TRBJ2-7; TRBD2 agrees at 12 bases. The CDR3 sequence is 14 residues long. J was trimmed by 7 bases and V by 5 bases; bases with no gene match: 9. CDR1 and CDR2 from the germline V gene are DFQATT and SNEGSKA (reference sequence). The CDR3 DNA reads TGCAGTGCTGGCCCCCTAGCGGGGGGGCGTGAGCAGTACTTC. Its protein is CSAGPLAGGREQYF.

This clonotype occurred a few times. J is TRBJ1-5 and V is TRBV7-8, with no clear D. V gave up 3 bases and J gave up 6 bases, with 9 bases separating them. CDR1 and CDR2 (germline): SGHVS, FQNEAQ. The length of the CDR3 is 13 residues. The CDR3: CASSFAELQPQHF. CDR3 in DNA: TGTGCCAGCAGCTTTGCAGAGCTTCAGCCCCAGCATTTT.

The J gene is TRBJ2-3, the V gene TRBV29-1; no definite D call. CDR1 is SQVTM and CDR2 is ANQGSEA in the germline V gene. V was clipped by 4 bases and J by 3 bases, with 8 bases between them. The CDR3 spans 12 residues. The CDR3 spells CSVVMRTDTQYF. The CDR3 coding sequence is TGCAGCGTTGTTATGAGGACAGATACGCAGTATTTT.

This clonotype was detected a few times. The V call is TRBV29-1, the J call TRBJ2-1; 12 bases are a match to TRBD2. J lost 6 bases, V lost 4 bases, and 4 bases had no gene match. Germline CDR1 is SQVTM and CDR2 is ANQGSEA. This CDR3 region has 14 residues. In nucleotides, the CDR3 is TGCAGCGTTGGACCGACTAGCGGGGGCAATGAGCAGTTCTTC. It is translated as CSVGPTSGGNEQFF.

The genes are TRBV7-6 and TRBJ2-2; D unresolved. Germline V gene data show CDR1 as SGHVS and CDR2 as FNYEAQ. This CDR3 region has 16 residues. Between the trimmed V and J ends, which lost 4 bases and 1 base, there was a span of 13 bases. CDR3 amino acids: CASSSSEQMNTGELFF. CDR3 nucleotides: TGTGCCAGCAGCTCGTCTGAGCAGATGAACACCGGGGAGCTGTTTTTT. Full variable domain (rest looked up from reference TRBV7-6 and TRBJ2-2): GAGVSQSPRYKVTKRGQDVALRCDPISGHVSLYWYRQALGQGPEFLTYFNYEAQQDKSGLPNDRFSAERPEGSISTLTIQRTEQRDSAMYRCASSSSEQMNTGELFFGEGSRLTVL.